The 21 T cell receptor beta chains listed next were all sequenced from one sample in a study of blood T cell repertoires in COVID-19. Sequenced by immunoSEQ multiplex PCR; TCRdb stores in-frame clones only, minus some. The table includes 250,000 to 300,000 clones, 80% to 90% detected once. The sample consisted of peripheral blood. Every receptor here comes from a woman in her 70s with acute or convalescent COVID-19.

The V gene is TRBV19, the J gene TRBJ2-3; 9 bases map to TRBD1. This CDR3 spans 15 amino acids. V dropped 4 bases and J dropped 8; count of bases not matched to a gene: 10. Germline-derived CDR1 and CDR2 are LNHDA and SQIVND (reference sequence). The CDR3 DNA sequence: TGTGCCAGTAGTACTACCTGGACAGGGGAGAGTACGCAGTATTTT. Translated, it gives CASSTTWTGESTQYF.

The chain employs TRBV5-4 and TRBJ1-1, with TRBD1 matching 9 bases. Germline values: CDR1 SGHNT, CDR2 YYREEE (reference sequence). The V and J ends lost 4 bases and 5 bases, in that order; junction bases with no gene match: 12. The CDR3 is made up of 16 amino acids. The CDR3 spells CASSPAGTGKRTEAFF. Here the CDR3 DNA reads TGTGCCAGCAGCCCCGCGGGGACAGGGAAAAGGACTGAAGCTTTCTTT.

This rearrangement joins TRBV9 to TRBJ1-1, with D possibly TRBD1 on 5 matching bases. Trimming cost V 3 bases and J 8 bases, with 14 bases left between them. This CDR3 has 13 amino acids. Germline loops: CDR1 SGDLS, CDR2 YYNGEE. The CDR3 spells CASSGAGLDEAFF. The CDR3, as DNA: TGTGCCAGCAGCGGAGCAGGGCTCGACGAAGCTTTCTTT.

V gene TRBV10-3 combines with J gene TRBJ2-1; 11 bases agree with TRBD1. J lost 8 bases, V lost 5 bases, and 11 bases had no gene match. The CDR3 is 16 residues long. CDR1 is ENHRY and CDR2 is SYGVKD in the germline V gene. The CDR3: CAISLSGTGGSDEQFF. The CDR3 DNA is TGTGCCATCAGTTTATCCGGGACAGGGGGATCGGATGAGCAGTTCTTC.

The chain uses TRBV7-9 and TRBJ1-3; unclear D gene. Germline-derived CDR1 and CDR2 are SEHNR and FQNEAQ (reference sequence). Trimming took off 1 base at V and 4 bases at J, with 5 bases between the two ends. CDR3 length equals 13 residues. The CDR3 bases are TGTGCCAGCAGCTTAGGAGTGGGAAACACCATATATTTT. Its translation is CASSLGVGNTIYF.

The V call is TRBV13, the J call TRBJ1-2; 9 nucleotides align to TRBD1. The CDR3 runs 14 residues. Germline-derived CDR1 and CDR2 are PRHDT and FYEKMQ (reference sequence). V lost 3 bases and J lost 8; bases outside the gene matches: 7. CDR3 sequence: CASSFGTGLKGYTF. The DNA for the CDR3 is TGTGCCAGCAGCTTCGGGACAGGGTTAAAGGGCTACACCTTC. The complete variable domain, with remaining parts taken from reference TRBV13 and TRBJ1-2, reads AAGVIQSPRHLIKEKRETATLKCYPIPRHDTVYWYQQGPGQDPQFLISFYEKMQSDKGSIPDRFSAQQFSDYHSELNMSSLELGDSALYFCASSFGTGLKGYTFGSGTRLTVV.

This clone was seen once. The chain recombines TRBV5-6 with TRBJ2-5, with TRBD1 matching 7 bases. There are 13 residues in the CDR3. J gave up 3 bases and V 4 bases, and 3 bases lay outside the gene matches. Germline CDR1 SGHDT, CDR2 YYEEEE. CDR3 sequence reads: CASSIGTEETQYF. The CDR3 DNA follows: TGTGCCAGCAGCATAGGGACAGAAGAGACCCAGTACTTC.

The DNA for the CDR3 is TGTGCCAGCAGCCCGTGGACTAGCCGAGAGACCCAGTACTTC. It translates to CASSPWTSRETQYF. The chain carries TRBV7-2 and TRBJ2-5; 8 nucleotides match TRBD2. Germline lookup yields CDR1 SGHTA and CDR2 FQGNSA. This CDR3 comprises 14 residues. J was trimmed by 4 bases and V by 5 bases; bases with no gene match: 6.

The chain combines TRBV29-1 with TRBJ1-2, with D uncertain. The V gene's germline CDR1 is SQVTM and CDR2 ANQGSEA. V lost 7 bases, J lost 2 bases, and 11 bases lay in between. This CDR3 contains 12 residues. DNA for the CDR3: TGCAGCGCTGGGAGCAGGAACTATGGCTACACCTTC. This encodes CSAGSRNYGYTF.

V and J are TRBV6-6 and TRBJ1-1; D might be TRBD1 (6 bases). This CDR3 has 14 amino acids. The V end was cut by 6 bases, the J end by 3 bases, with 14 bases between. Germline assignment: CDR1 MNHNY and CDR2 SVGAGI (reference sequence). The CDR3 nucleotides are TGTGCCAGCAGGACGGACAGTTTGGACACTGAAGCTTTCTTT. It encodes CASRTDSLDTEAFF.

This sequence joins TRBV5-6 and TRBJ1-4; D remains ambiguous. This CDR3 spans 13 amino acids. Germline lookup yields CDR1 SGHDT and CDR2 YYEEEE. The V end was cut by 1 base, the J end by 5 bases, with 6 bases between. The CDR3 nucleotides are TGTGCCAGCAGCTTGCGGGAAAATGAAAAACTGTTTTTT. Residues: CASSLRENEKLFF.

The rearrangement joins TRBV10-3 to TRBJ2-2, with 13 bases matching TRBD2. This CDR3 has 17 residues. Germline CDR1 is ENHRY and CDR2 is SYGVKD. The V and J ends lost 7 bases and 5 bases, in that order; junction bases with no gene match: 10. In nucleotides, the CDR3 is TGTGCCATCAAGGAGGTGGGGACTAGCGGGGTAACCGGGGAGCTGTTTTTT. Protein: CAIKEVGTSGVTGELFF.

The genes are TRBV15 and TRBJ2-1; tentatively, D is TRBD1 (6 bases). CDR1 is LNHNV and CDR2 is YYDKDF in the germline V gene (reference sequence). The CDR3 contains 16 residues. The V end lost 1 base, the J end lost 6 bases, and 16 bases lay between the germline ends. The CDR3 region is CATSRVGTGWGNEQFF. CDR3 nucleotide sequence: TGTGCCACCAGCAGAGTGGGAACAGGGTGGGGCAATGAGCAGTTCTTC. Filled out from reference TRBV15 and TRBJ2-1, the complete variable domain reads DAMVIQNPRYQVTQFGKPVTLSCSQTLNHNVMYWYQQKSSQAPKLLFHYYDKDFNNEADTPDNFQSRRPNTSFCFLDIRSPGLGDTAMYLCATSRVGTGWGNEQFFGPGTRLTVL.

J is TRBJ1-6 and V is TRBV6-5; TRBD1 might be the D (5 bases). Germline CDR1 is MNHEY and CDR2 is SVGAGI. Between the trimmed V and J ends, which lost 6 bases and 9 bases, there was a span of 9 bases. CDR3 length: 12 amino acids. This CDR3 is CASRGEVSPLHF. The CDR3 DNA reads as TGTGCCAGCAGAGGGGAGGTTTCACCCCTCCACTTT.

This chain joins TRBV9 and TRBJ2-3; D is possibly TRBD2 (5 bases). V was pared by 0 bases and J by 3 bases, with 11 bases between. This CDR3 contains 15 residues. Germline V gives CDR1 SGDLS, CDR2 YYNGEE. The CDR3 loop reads CASSVGERSTDTQYF. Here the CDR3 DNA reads TGTGCCAGCAGCGTAGGAGAGCGGTCTACAGATACGCAGTATTTT.

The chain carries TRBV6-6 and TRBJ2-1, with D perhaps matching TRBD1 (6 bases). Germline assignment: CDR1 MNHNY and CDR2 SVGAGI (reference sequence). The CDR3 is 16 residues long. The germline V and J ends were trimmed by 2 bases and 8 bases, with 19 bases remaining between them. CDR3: CASSYRSLGGPDEQFF. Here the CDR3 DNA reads TGTGCCAGCAGTTACCGCTCCCTAGGGGGACCGGATGAGCAGTTCTTC.

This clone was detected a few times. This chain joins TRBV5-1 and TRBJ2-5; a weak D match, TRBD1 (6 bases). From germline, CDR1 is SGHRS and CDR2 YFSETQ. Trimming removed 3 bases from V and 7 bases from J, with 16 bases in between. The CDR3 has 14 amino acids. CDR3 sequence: CASSSQGITGTQYF. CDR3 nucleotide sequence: TGCGCCAGCAGCTCTCAGGGGATCACTGGGACCCAGTACTTC.

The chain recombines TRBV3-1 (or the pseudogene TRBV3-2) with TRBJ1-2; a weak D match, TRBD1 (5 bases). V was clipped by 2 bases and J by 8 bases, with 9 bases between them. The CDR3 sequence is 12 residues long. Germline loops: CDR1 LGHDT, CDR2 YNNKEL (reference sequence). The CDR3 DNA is TGTGCCAGCAGCCAAAGGGGCGGCGGCTACACCTTC. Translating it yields CASSQRGGGYTF.

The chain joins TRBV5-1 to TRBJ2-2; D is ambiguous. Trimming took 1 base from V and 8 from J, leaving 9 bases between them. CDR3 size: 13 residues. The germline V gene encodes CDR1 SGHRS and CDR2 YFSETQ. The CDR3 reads CASSLTKAGELFF. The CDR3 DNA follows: TGCGCCAGCAGCTTGACTAAAGCGGGGGAGCTGTTTTTT.

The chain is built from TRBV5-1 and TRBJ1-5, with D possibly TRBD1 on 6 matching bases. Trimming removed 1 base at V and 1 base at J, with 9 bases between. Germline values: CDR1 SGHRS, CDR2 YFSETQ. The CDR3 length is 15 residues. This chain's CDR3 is CASSLSGESNQPQHF. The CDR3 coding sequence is TGCGCCAGCAGCTTGTCAGGGGAAAGCAATCAGCCCCAGCATTTT.

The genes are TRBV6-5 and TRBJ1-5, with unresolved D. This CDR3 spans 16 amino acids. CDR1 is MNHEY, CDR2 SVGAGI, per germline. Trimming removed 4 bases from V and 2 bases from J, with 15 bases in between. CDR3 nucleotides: TGTGCCAGCAGTTCTCGGGAACAGATGGGCAATCAGCCCCAGCATTTT. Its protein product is CASSSREQMGNQPQHF.